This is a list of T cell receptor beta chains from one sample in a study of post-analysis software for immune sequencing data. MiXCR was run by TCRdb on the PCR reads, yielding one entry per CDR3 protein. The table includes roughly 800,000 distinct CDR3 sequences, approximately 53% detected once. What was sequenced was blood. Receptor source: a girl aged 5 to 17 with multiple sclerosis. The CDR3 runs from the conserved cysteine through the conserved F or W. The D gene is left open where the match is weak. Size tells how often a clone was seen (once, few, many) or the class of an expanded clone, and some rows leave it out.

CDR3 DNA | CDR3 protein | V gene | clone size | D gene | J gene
TGTGCCAGCAGTTCCAGAATTGGGACAGGGTACAATGAGCAGTTCTTC | CASSSRIGTGYNEQFF | TRBV7-9 | NA | TRBD1 | TRBJ2-1
TGTGCCAGCAGGCAGTCGGGCTCCTACAATGAGCAGTTCTTC | CASRQSGSYNEQFF | TRBV7-3 | NA | NA | TRBJ2-1
TGTGCCAGCAGCGTAGAGGTGGGAATCGACGAGCAGTACTTC | CASSVEVGIDEQYF | TRBV9 | NA | NA | TRBJ2-7
TGCGCCAGCGCCCTCGGGATAGCCTCCCGCGAGCAGTACTTC | CASALGIASREQYF | TRBV5-1 | once | NA | TRBJ2-7
TGCAGTGCCTCAGACCCGGGACAGTGGAGCTCTGAAGCTTTCTTT | CSASDPGQWSSEAFF | TRBV20-1 | NA | TRBD1 | TRBJ1-1
TGTGCCAGCAGCTTAGATGGGCAGAACACCGGGGAGCTGTTTTTT | CASSLDGQNTGELFF | TRBV7-2 | once | NA | TRBJ2-2
TGTGCCAGCAGCTTAGGGAAGTGGGGCAGCACAGCAGATACGCAGTATTTT | CASSLGKWGSTADTQYF | TRBV7-2 | NA | NA | TRBJ2-3
TGCAGTGCTAGAAGGACTAGCGGGGACCCTTTCAATGAGCAGTTCTTC | CSARRTSGDPFNEQFF | TRBV20-1 | few | TRBD2 | TRBJ2-1
TGTGCCAGCAGTCCCATGGACTATGGCTACACCTTC | CASSPMDYGYTF | TRBV12-3/TRBV12-4 | few | NA | TRBJ1-2
TGCAGTGCTAGCCCAAACCTAGGGGGGCTCACAGATACGCAGTATTTT | CSASPNLGGLTDTQYF | TRBV20-1 | NA | NA | TRBJ2-3
TGTGCCAGCAAAAGCGGGAGGGGTACTGAGCAGTTCTTC | CASKSGRGTEQFF | TRBV6-5 | once | TRBD2 | TRBJ2-1
TGCAGTGCGCCGACCCCGGGACAGGGCACAGATACGCAGTATTTT | CSAPTPGQGTDTQYF | TRBV20-1 | NA | TRBD1 | TRBJ2-3
TGTGCCACCAGCGGTGGGCGGGAGGGTGAGCAGTTCTTC | CATSGGREGEQFF | TRBV15 | NA | TRBD2 | TRBJ2-1
TGTGCCAGCAGCAAAGTAGGTGGCTACGAGCAGTACTTC | CASSKVGGYEQYF | TRBV21-1 | few | NA | TRBJ2-7
TGTGCCAGCAGCTTAGTCCCGGGACTAGCGGTCTACGAGCAGTACTTC | CASSLVPGLAVYEQYF | TRBV7-2 | few | TRBD2 | TRBJ2-7
TGTGCCAGCAGTTACTCGATGGGGGGGATCTCCTACGAGCAGTACTTC | CASSYSMGGISYEQYF | TRBV6-6 | NA | TRBD2 | TRBJ2-7
TGCAGTGCTAGAGAGGATAGCGGATTCTACGAGCAGTACTTC | CSAREDSGFYEQYF | TRBV20-1 | NA | NA | TRBJ2-7
TGTGCCAGCAGCCTCCTCATGGACAAGACTAATGAAAAACTGTTTTTT | CASSLLMDKTNEKLFF | TRBV13 | NA | NA | TRBJ1-4
TGTGCCAGCAGTTTTGGACAGATGAATCAGCCCCAGCATTTT | CASSFGQMNQPQHF | TRBV12-3/TRBV12-4 | few | NA | TRBJ1-5
TGCAGCGGTGGGACTAGCGGACCTGGCTCCTACAATGAGCAGTTCTTC | CSGGTSGPGSYNEQFF | TRBV29-1 | NA | TRBD2 | TRBJ2-1
TGTGCCACCAGCAGGGGATTCCGGGACAGCTCCTACAATGAGCAGTTCTTC | CATSRGFRDSSYNEQFF | TRBV15 | few | TRBD1 | TRBJ2-1
TGCAGCGTTGTTTGGGACAGTTCCTACGAGCAGTACTTC | CSVVWDSSYEQYF | TRBV29-1 | NA | TRBD1 | TRBJ2-7